The source of this TCR beta chain is a study of patients and donors after allogeneic stem cell transplantation. This clonotype was counted only a few times. This CDR3 has 14 amino acids. The V end was cut by 1 base, the J end by 5 bases, with 9 bases between. Germline-derived CDR1 and CDR2 are SGHRS and YFSETQ. Each CDR3 protein is one row after TCRdb ran MiXCR on the RT-PCR reads. The table has 900,000 to 1,000,000 distinct CDR3 sequences, around 17% seen once; the top ten hold around 6%. The sequencing input was blood, either unsorted or a sorted T cell fraction (not recorded which). The origin of this receptor is a human donor who was either an allogeneic HSCT recipient or a stem cell or donor lymphocyte infusion donor (not recorded which). It is not recorded whose cells these are; they may come from a transplant donor. J is TRBJ1-4 and V is TRBV5-1; D remains ambiguous. CDR3 protein: CASSLTAANEKLFF. The CDR3 DNA follows: TGCGCCAGCAGCTTGACAGCTGCCAATGAAAAACTGTTTTTT.